This entry is about one T cell receptor (beta chain). Its antigen is not known. PCR was performed a second time for roughly 6 to 12 cycles using a sample-barcoded 5' primer and a J-beta primer mix. A template-switch adaptor that had 12 random nucleotides put a tag on each cDNA molecule. TCRdb independently ran MiXCR on the 5' RACE reads; one entry per CDR3 protein. The profile shows 1.5 million to 1.8 million distinct CDR3 sequences, about 42% of them singletons. This record belongs to a study of blood T cells in healthy people across ages. Study-level findings and limits: Unsorted PBMC input precluded a conclusive naive versus antigen-experienced comparison.

The CDR3 has 15 residues. The specimen was blood. This clonotype originated in a woman under 30 in good health. The chain links TRBV21-1 to TRBJ1-2; the D call TRBD1 from the table was never checked on the DNA. TRBV21-1 is deemed a pseudogene. Here the CDR3 DNA reads TGTGCCAGCCGGAGACGCAAGGGCGCTGGAGACGGCTACACCTTC. Amino acids: CASRRRKGAGDGYTF.